Described below is a single TCR beta chain sequence and its context. The record originates from a study of cytomegalovirus exposure and HLA in healthy donors. With 60 Vbeta and 13 Jbeta primers, the PCR was carried out. Generated by immunoSEQ multiplex PCR, the TCRdb table keeps only in-frame clones and is missing some. The top ten hold roughly 1.5% of the sample, which has approximately 150,000 clones, around 78% seen once. The receptor was isolated from a woman between 18 and 30 years old in good health and CMV-seronegative. Sequencing was performed on PBMCs.

CDR3 DNA sequence: TGTGCCAGCAGCGTAGGTGGGGCCACTGAAGCTTTCTTT. Translated: CASSVGGATEAFF. The chain recombines TRBV9 with TRBJ1-1, with D perhaps matching TRBD1 (5 bases). CDR1 and CDR2 (germline): SGDLS, YYNGEE. The CDR3 spans 13 residues. Trimming removed 0 bases from V and 4 bases from J, with 7 bases in between.